A single sample gave rise to the 29 T cell receptor beta chains below, sequenced in a study of read filtering for tumor transcriptome and immune sequencing. The library was built from roughly 400 ng RNA with molecular barcoded adaptors for alpha/delta and beta/gamma chains. TCRdb used MiXCR to reprocess the reads, holding one entry per CDR3 protein. The sample has 75,000 to 90,000 distinct CDR3 sequences; 12% are singletons. The sample taken for sequencing was a population of CD138-negative cells sorted from bone marrow. The receptors were sampled from a donor at least 40 years old with multiple myeloma.

There are many counts of this clonotype. The junction does not match germline at one end; this may be a read error. V gene TRBV15 combines with J gene TRBJ2-5, with TRBD1 matching 7 bases. The CDR3 runs to 12 residues. Germline V gene data show CDR1 as LNHNV and CDR2 as YYDKDF (reference sequence). As DNA, the CDR3 is TGTGCCACCAGCAGAGATAAAGAGACAGGGTTCTTC. This codes for CATSRDKETGFF.

The table lists this clonotype with a few counts. The CDR3 DNA follows: TGCGCCAGCAGCCAAGTCGGGTCAGGGGGCACCTATGGCTACACCTTC. The encoded protein is CASSQVGSGGTYGYTF. V usage is TRBV4-1 and J usage is TRBJ1-2; the match to TRBD1 covers 8 bases. V shed 1 base and J 4 bases; nucleotides not matched to a gene: 8. Germline lookup yields CDR1 MGHRA and CDR2 YSYEKL. CDR3 length: 16 amino acids.

This clonotype was recorded many times. The chain couples TRBV5-1 to TRBJ2-1, with D unresolved. This CDR3 contains 14 residues. Per the germline V gene, CDR1 is SGHRS and CDR2 is YFSETQ. The V gene lost 4 bases and the J gene lost 0 bases, with 8 bases spanning the gap. The CDR3 spells CASSNAASYNEQFF. Here the CDR3 DNA reads TGCGCCAGCAGCAATGCGGCCTCCTACAATGAGCAGTTCTTC.

This clonotype has at least ten counts. This chain joins TRBV20-1 and TRBJ2-7, with 9 bases lining up with TRBD2. The germline gives CDR1 DFQATT, CDR2 SNEGSKA (reference sequence). The CDR3 is made up of 19 amino acids. Germline trimming cut 0 bases from V and 2 bases from J; bases unmatched to any gene: 17. CDR3 amino acids: CSARERGSGRSYYTYEQYF. The CDR3 DNA is TGCAGTGCTAGAGAAAGGGGAAGCGGGAGGTCTTACTATACCTACGAGCAGTACTTC.

This clonotype was observed many times. The rearrangement joins TRBV6-6 to TRBJ2-1; D gene ambiguous. The CDR3 contains 12 residues. Deletions cut 4 bases from V and 7 bases from J, with 8 bases between. Germline CDR1 reads MNHNY; CDR2 reads SVGAGI (reference sequence). The CDR3 is CASSSSGNEQFF. CDR3 sequence (DNA): TGTGCCAGCAGTTCCTCCGGAAATGAGCAGTTCTTC.

This clonotype has ten or more counts. The chain combines TRBV11-3 with TRBJ1-1; D is unclear. CDR1 and CDR2 from the germline V gene are SGHNT and YENEEA. The CDR3 consists of 14 residues. The V gene lost 2 bases and the J gene lost 4 bases, with 11 bases spanning the gap. The CDR3 nucleotides read TGTGCCAGCAGCTTAATGATGGCGGGCACTGAAGCTTTCTTT. It encodes CASSLMMAGTEAFF.

A remark on this clonotype: This may be a read error, as it is one base from a much larger clone. The chain links TRBV27 to TRBJ1-5; D gene uncertain. The CDR3 length is 14 residues. Germline CDR1 reads MNHEY; CDR2 reads SMNVEV (reference sequence). The CDR3 sequence: CAGSWVAGNQPQHF. The CDR3 nucleotides read TGTGCCGGCAGTTGGGTGGCGGGCAATCAGCCCCAGCATTTT.

This clonotype was recorded at least ten times. The chain recombines TRBV5-1 with TRBJ2-3; 14 bases line up with TRBD2. Trimming removed 3 bases from V and 5 bases from J; junction bases left unmatched: 14. The length of the CDR3 is 19 residues. From germline, CDR1 is SGHRS and CDR2 YFSETQ. CDR3 region: CASSSKSGTSGRGIDTQYF. The DNA of the CDR3 is TGCGCCAGCAGCTCAAAATCCGGGACTAGCGGGAGAGGAATAGATACGCAGTATTTT.

The chain employs TRBV7-9 and TRBJ2-3; TRBD2 aligns across 7 bases. CDR1 and CDR2 from the germline V gene are SEHNR and FQNEAQ (reference sequence). This CDR3 region has 15 residues. Trimming took 2 bases from V and 4 from J; bases not matched to a gene: 6. The CDR3 DNA follows: TGTGCCAGCAGCTTAAGCGGGGTGGCATCAGATACGCAGTATTTT. Its translation is CASSLSGVASDTQYF.

This clonotype appeared many times. This chain joins TRBV14 and TRBJ1-4, with D unresolved. Germline V gene lookup returns CDR1 SGHDN and CDR2 FVKESK. V lost 4 bases to trimming and J lost 0 bases, with 3 bases between them. CDR3 size: 13 residues. The CDR3 reads CASSPSTNEKLFF. As DNA, the CDR3 is TGTGCCAGCAGCCCCTCAACTAATGAAAAACTGTTTTTT.

This clonotype was counted at least ten times. The CDR3, as DNA: TGCAGTGCTAGAGGCGGGGGGATCCACAATGAGCAGTTCTTC. This codes for CSARGGGIHNEQFF. The V gene is TRBV20-1, the J gene TRBJ2-1; 8 bases are shared with TRBD2. Trimming removed 1 base from V and 5 bases from J; junction bases left unmatched: 4. The CDR3 contains 14 residues. Germline V lookup: CDR1 DFQATT, CDR2 SNEGSKA (reference sequence).

Ten or more counts support this clonotype. This chain joins TRBV11-2 and TRBJ1-5; no clear D gene. Germline V gene sequence: CDR1 SGHAT, CDR2 FQNNGV. Trimming cost V 5 bases and J 2 bases, with 10 bases left between them. CDR3 length: 14 amino acids. CDR3 nucleotide sequence: TGTGCCAGCAGCACCGGGCCCGGCAATCAGCCCCAGCATTTT. Its translation: CASSTGPGNQPQHF.

This clonotype has a count of ten or more. The gene calls are TRBV2 and TRBJ2-3; D ambiguous. CDR1 and CDR2 (germline): SNHLY, FYNNEI. The V gene lost 4 bases and the J gene lost 1 base, with 9 bases spanning the gap. The CDR3 consists of 14 residues. CDR3 in amino acids: CASSGSSRTDTQYF. DNA of the CDR3: TGTGCCAGCAGTGGCAGCTCTCGCACAGATACGCAGTATTTT.

Ten or more counts support this clonotype. This chain links TRBV6-5 with TRBJ1-2, with D possibly matching TRBD1 (6 bases). Trimming pared 4 bases from V and 4 bases from J, leaving 10 bases between. The V gene's germline CDR1 is MNHEY and CDR2 SVGAGI. The CDR3 extends over 13 amino acids. The CDR3 protein is CASSWTQGYGYTF. CDR3 sequence (DNA): TGTGCCAGCAGTTGGACACAGGGCTATGGCTACACCTTC.

This clonotype has at least ten counts. The J gene is TRBJ2-7, the V gene TRBV7-9, with D hard to call. V was trimmed by 4 bases and J by 6 bases, leaving 7 bases between them. Per germline, CDR1 SEHNR and CDR2 FQNEAQ (reference sequence). The CDR3 has 11 residues. The CDR3 loop reads CASSYNFEQYF. DNA for the CDR3: TGTGCCAGCAGCTACAATTTCGAGCAGTACTTC. The variable domain in full, completed from reference TRBV7-9 and TRBJ2-7, reads DTGVSQNPRHKITKRGQNVTFRCDPISEHNRLYWYRQTLGQGPEFLTYFQNEAQLEKSRLLSDRFSAERPKGSFSTLEIQRTEQGDSAMYLCASSYNFEQYFGPGTRLTVT.

In its sample, this clonotype was seen many times. One end of the junction fails to match germline, which may point to a read error. The chain combines TRBV5-1 with TRBJ2-3; 12 bases fit TRBD2. This CDR3 is built from 17 residues. Germline-derived CDR1 and CDR2 are SGHRS and YFSETQ. CDR3 bases: TGCGCCAGCAGCTTAGGACTAGCGGGATCTCTCGCAGATACGCAGTACTTT. It is translated as CASSLGLAGSLADTQYF.

J is TRBJ1-1 and V is TRBV5-1; 10 bases fit TRBD1. V was pared by 4 bases and J by 0 bases, with 12 bases of the junction left unmatched. The germline V gene has CDR1 SGHRS and CDR2 YFSETQ. The CDR3 has 18 amino acids. DNA for the CDR3: TGCGCCAGCAGCATGGGACAGGGGTTTATGTCTATGAACACTGAAGCTTTCTTT. Its translation is CASSMGQGFMSMNTEAFF.

This clonotype came up many times. The chain recombines TRBV7-9 with TRBJ2-1; a weak D match, TRBD2 (5 bases). The CDR3 is 14 residues long. Per germline, CDR1 SEHNR and CDR2 FQNEAQ (reference sequence). Trimming shortened V by 3 bases and J by 9 bases, and 15 bases separated the two germline ends. The chain's CDR3 is CASSFLGSYGEQFF. The CDR3 DNA is TGTGCCAGCAGCTTTCTGGGGAGTTATGGTGAGCAGTTCTTC. The whole variable domain, remainder taken from reference TRBV7-9 and TRBJ2-1, is DTGVSQNPRHKITKRGQNVTFRCDPISEHNRLYWYRQTLGQGPEFLTYFQNEAQLEKSRLLSDRFSAERPKGSFSTLEIQRTEQGDSAMYLCASSFLGSYGEQFFGPGTRLTVL.

This clonotype was found a few times. V and J are TRBV20-1 and TRBJ2-1, with D possibly called TRBD1 or TRBD2 (6 bases each). The germline V gene has CDR1 DFQATT and CDR2 SNEGSKA (reference sequence). The V gene lost 0 bases and the J gene lost 10 bases, with 25 bases spanning the gap. The CDR3 runs to 17 residues. The CDR3 DNA follows: TGCAGTGCTAGAGATCGGAGGGGGTTCACCAGAGGTAGAGAGCAGTTCTTC. Amino acids: CSARDRRGFTRGREQFF.

This clonotype was seen a handful of times. The chain is built from TRBV5-1 and TRBJ1-5, with D perhaps TRBD1 (6 bases). The ends were cut back, 0 bases at V and 5 bases at J, with 15 bases in the middle. From germline, CDR1 is SGHRS and CDR2 YFSETQ. This CDR3 contains 16 residues. The CDR3 DNA sequence: TGCGCCAGCAGCTTGGGGATGGGGGGCTCGCATCAGCCCCAGCATTTT. Protein: CASSLGMGGSHQPQHF.

As concerns this clonotype: A much larger clone lies one base from this, so it may be a read error. The chain couples TRBV25-1 to TRBJ2-5; D ambiguous. V gave up 2 bases and J gave up 5 bases, with 15 bases separating them. This CDR3 comprises 15 residues. Germline V gene sequence: CDR1 MGHDK, CDR2 SYGVNS. DNA of the CDR3: TGTGCCAGCAGTGAACCCCGGAGCCCCAAGGAGACCCAGTACTTC. Its translation is CASSEPRSPKETQYF.

Notes on this clonotype: It may be a read error: a sequence one base away is much more abundant. The gene calls are TRBV20-1 and TRBJ2-3; 7 bases align to TRBD2. Trimming cost V 3 bases and J 4 bases; bases outside gene matches: 4. The CDR3 runs to 13 residues. Germline assignment: CDR1 DFQATT and CDR2 SNEGSKA (reference sequence). CDR3: CSASQTSADTQYF. The CDR3, as DNA: TGCAGTGCTAGCCAAACTAGCGCAGATACGCAGTATTTT.

This clonotype came up many times. This chain connects TRBV6-2 or TRBV6-3 to TRBJ2-7; tentatively, D is TRBD1 (6 bases). The CDR3 spans 13 residues. With 4 bases removed from V and 5 bases from J, the gap between germline ends came to 12 bases. Germline CDR1 MNHEY, CDR2 SVGEGT. CDR3 loop: CASSSGTNDEQYF. DNA of the CDR3: TGTGCCAGCAGTTCCGGGACAAACGACGAGCAGTACTTC.

This clonotype has a count of ten or more. V gene TRBV29-1 combines with J gene TRBJ2-5; no definite D call. The CDR3 runs 12 residues. Trimming stripped 6 bases from V and 5 bases from J, with 13 bases between. Germline lookup yields CDR1 SQVTM and CDR2 ANQGSEA. Here the CDR3 DNA reads TGCAGCGTCTCCAACCCGGAGGAGACCCAGTACTTC. Translated: CSVSNPEETQYF.

This clonotype was recorded a few times. V is TRBV20-1 and J is TRBJ2-1; 7 bases are a match to TRBD1. There are 13 residues in the CDR3. The germline CDR1 and CDR2 sequences are DFQATT and SNEGSKA (reference sequence). J gave up 6 bases and V 6 bases, and 8 bases lay outside the gene matches. As DNA, the CDR3 is TGCAGTGCCCGACCGGGACAGCGCAATGAGCAGTTCTTC. Its protein product is CSARPGQRNEQFF.

At least ten counts were recorded for this clonotype. V is TRBV29-1 and J is TRBJ1-1, with unresolved D. Germline loops: CDR1 SQVTM, CDR2 ANQGSEA. V dropped 6 bases and J dropped 3 bases, with 11 bases sitting between them. The CDR3 totals 12 residues. CDR3 sequence reads: CSVRRSDTEAFF. CDR3 nucleotide sequence: TGCAGCGTGCGGAGGTCGGACACTGAAGCTTTCTTT.

This clonotype was found a few times. A read error is possible here, since a much larger clone lies one base away. The CDR3 DNA is TGTGCCAGCGCCAATACAGATTTGGCGGCTTTCTTT. The encoded protein is CASANTDLAAFF. The V and J genes are TRBV6-2 or TRBV6-3 and TRBJ1-1; D unclear. CDR1 and CDR2 (germline): MNHEY, SVGEGT. Trimming left V 8 bases short and J 11 bases short, with 18 bases between. CDR3 length: 12 amino acids.

Ten or more counts support this clonotype. This chain links TRBV19 with TRBJ1-5; no reliable D call. The V and J ends lost 3 bases and 2 bases respectively, with 14 bases between them. Germline V CDR1 and CDR2: LNHDA, SQIVND (reference sequence). The CDR3 has 16 amino acids. CDR3 protein: CASSIPSGAGNQPQHF. The CDR3 coding sequence is TGTGCCAGTAGTATTCCGTCAGGAGCGGGCAATCAGCCCCAGCATTTT.

Comment on this clonotype: No conserved phenylalanine or tryptophan is present at the end of the CDR3, so a read error is the likely explanation. J is TRBJ2-1 and V is TRBV5-1; D remains ambiguous. Germline V gives CDR1 SGHRS, CDR2 YFSETQ. There are 16 residues in the CDR3. Deletions cut 0 bases from V and 1 base from J, with 11 bases between. This chain's CDR3 is CASSLESSVSYNEQFS. CDR3 nucleotide sequence: TGCGCCAGCAGCTTGGAGTCGTCTGTATCCTACAATGAGCAGTTCTCC.